Listed below are T cell receptor beta chains from one sample, sequenced in a study of cytomegalovirus exposure and HLA in healthy donors. Libraries were prepared by immunoSEQ multiplex PCR; TCRdb keeps only in-frame clonotypes and omits some of them. The sample records 200,000 to 300,000 clones, 70% to 90% being singletons. Sequences were obtained from PBMCs. The receptors come from a woman aged 40 to 50 in good health and CMV-seropositive. CDR3s include the opening cysteine and the closing phenylalanine or tryptophan. The order of the fields is V gene, D gene, J gene, clone size, CDR3 DNA, CDR3 protein. A D gene is named only where the DNA matches it firmly. Some rows mark clone size as missing; the rest say once, few, many or name a class of expanded clone.

V gene: TRBV27
D gene: .
J gene: TRBJ2-7
clone size: .
CDR3 DNA: TGTGCCAGCAGCATTAAAGAACCACAGGGGAGGTACGAGCAGTACTTC
CDR3 protein: CASSIKEPQGRYEQYF

V gene: TRBV2
D gene: TRBD2
J gene: TRBJ2-7
clone size: few
CDR3 DNA: TGTGCCAGCACTCTAGCGGGAGACTTCTACGAGCAGTACTTC
CDR3 protein: CASTLAGDFYEQYF

V gene: TRBV28
D gene: .
J gene: TRBJ2-2
clone size: .
CDR3 DNA: TGTGCCAGCAGAGGCGGGATAGAGCTGTTTTTT
CDR3 protein: CASRGGIELFF

V gene: TRBV15
D gene: TRBD1
J gene: TRBJ2-3
clone size: .
CDR3 DNA: TGTGCCACCAGCAGAGGGACAGGAACGCTCGGGGATACGCAGTATTTT
CDR3 protein: CATSRGTGTLGDTQYF

V gene: TRBV5-1
D gene: .
J gene: TRBJ1-1
clone size: .
CDR3 DNA: TGCGCCAGCAGCTTGGCCAGGGCCGACATGAACACTGAAGCTTTCTTT
CDR3 protein: CASSLARADMNTEAFF

V gene: TRBV19
D gene: TRBD1
J gene: TRBJ1-5
clone size: .
CDR3 DNA: TGTGCCAGTAGTATAGTTGGGACAGGGGAAGGTCAGCCCCAGCATTTT
CDR3 protein: CASSIVGTGEGQPQHF

V gene: TRBV6-1
D gene: .
J gene: TRBJ2-6
clone size: once
CDR3 DNA: TGTGCCAGCAGTGAAGCGGTTGGCGACTCTGGGGCCAACGGCCTGACTTTC
CDR3 protein: CASSEAVGDSGANGLTF

V gene: TRBV4-3
D gene: .
J gene: TRBJ2-5
clone size: .
CDR3 DNA: TGCGCCAGCAGCCTGAGGATTCGGGGAGAGACCCAGTACTTC
CDR3 protein: CASSLRIRGETQYF

V gene: TRBV19
D gene: .
J gene: TRBJ1-1
clone size: .
CDR3 DNA: TGTGCCAGTAGGAGACAGATGAACACTGAAGCTTTCTTT
CDR3 protein: CASRRQMNTEAFF

V gene: TRBV7-6
D gene: .
J gene: TRBJ2-2
clone size: .
CDR3 DNA: TGTGCCAGCAGCTTAGGCCCGACCAGGGTACTGTTTTTT
CDR3 protein: CASSLGPTRVLFF

V gene: TRBV5-1
D gene: .
J gene: TRBJ1-1
clone size: few
CDR3 DNA: TGCGCCAGCAGCTCAGGGGTGAGCTACACTGAAGCTTTCTTT
CDR3 protein: CASSSGVSYTEAFF

V gene: TRBV2
D gene: TRBD1
J gene: TRBJ1-2
clone size: .
CDR3 DNA: TGTGCCAGCAGACTAGACAGGGGGGGTGGCTACACCTTC
CDR3 protein: CASRLDRGGGYTF

V gene: TRBV5-1
D gene: .
J gene: TRBJ2-5
clone size: once
CDR3 DNA: TGCGCCAGCAGCTTGGGGCCAGTGGCGGGAGAGACCCAGTACTTC
CDR3 protein: CASSLGPVAGETQYF

V gene: TRBV4-2
D gene: .
J gene: TRBJ2-6
clone size: few
CDR3 DNA: TGTGCCAGCAGGAGACAGGTTGACTCTGGGGCCAACGTCCTGACTTTC
CDR3 protein: CASRRQVDSGANVLTF

V gene: TRBV7-9
D gene: .
J gene: TRBJ1-2
clone size: .
CDR3 DNA: TGTGCCAGCAGCCCGCCGACACGCGTTAACTATGGCTACACCTTC
CDR3 protein: CASSPPTRVNYGYTF

V gene: TRBV7-9
D gene: TRBD2
J gene: TRBJ2-2
clone size: .
CDR3 DNA: TGTGCCAGCAGCCCACGCCCCGGGGGGTCCCGAAAAAACACCGGGGAGCTGTTTTTT
CDR3 protein: CASSPRPGGSRKNTGELFF

V gene: TRBV19
D gene: TRBD1
J gene: TRBJ1-2
clone size: .
CDR3 DNA: TGTGCCAGTACCCCGGACAGGGAGGCTAACTATGGCTACACCTTC
CDR3 protein: CASTPDREANYGYTF

V gene: TRBV7-9
D gene: .
J gene: TRBJ2-2
clone size: .
CDR3 DNA: TGTGCCAGCAGCTTAGTGGCTGGCTTAAACACCGGGGAGCTGTTTTTT
CDR3 protein: CASSLVAGLNTGELFF

V gene: TRBV19
D gene: .
J gene: TRBJ1-2
clone size: .
CDR3 DNA: TGTGCCAGTAGTTTAACAGGGACCACCTATGGCTACACCTTC
CDR3 protein: CASSLTGTTYGYTF

V gene: TRBV27
D gene: .
J gene: TRBJ2-3
clone size: .
CDR3 DNA: TGTGCCAGCAGTCTCCTCACAGATACGCAGTATTTT
CDR3 protein: CASSLLTDTQYF

V gene: TRBV11-3
D gene: .
J gene: TRBJ2-3
clone size: .
CDR3 DNA: TGTGCCAGCAGCTTAGATATTACGCCGAGCAGCACAGATACGCAGTATTTT
CDR3 protein: CASSLDITPSSTDTQYF

V gene: TRBV28
D gene: .
J gene: TRBJ1-1
clone size: once
CDR3 DNA: TGTGCCAGCAGTCCACAACGCAGCGCCATGAACACTGAAGCTTTCTTT
CDR3 protein: CASSPQRSAMNTEAFF

V gene: TRBV27
D gene: TRBD2
J gene: TRBJ2-1
clone size: once
CDR3 DNA: TGTGCCAGCTGTGGAGCGGGAGGAGTACTTTACAATGAGCAGTTCTTC
CDR3 protein: CASCGAGGVLYNEQFF

V gene: TRBV5-6
D gene: .
J gene: TRBJ2-3
clone size: .
CDR3 DNA: TGTGCCAGCAGCCCCACATTACTAGCAGGCACAGATACGCAGTATTTT
CDR3 protein: CASSPTLLAGTDTQYF

V gene: TRBV5-1
D gene: .
J gene: TRBJ2-7
clone size: .
CDR3 DNA: TGCGCCAGCAGCTTGTACGGGAGAGGCTACGAGCAGTACTTC
CDR3 protein: CASSLYGRGYEQYF

V gene: TRBV7-8
D gene: .
J gene: TRBJ1-1
clone size: once
CDR3 DNA: TGTGCCAGCAGCCCGTGGGGGGGGAGAACTGAAGCTTTCTTT
CDR3 protein: CASSPWGGRTEAFF

V gene: TRBV19
D gene: .
J gene: TRBJ2-3
clone size: once
CDR3 DNA: TGTGCCAGTAGTCTTTATTCCGCAGGGGGGTGGACAGATACGCAGTATTTT
CDR3 protein: CASSLYSAGGWTDTQYF

V gene: TRBV10-3
D gene: .
J gene: TRBJ2-7
clone size: .
CDR3 DNA: TGTGCCATCAGTGAGTCGGGCCACGAGCAGTACTTC
CDR3 protein: CAISESGHEQYF

V gene: TRBV20-1
D gene: TRBD1
J gene: TRBJ2-1
clone size: .
CDR3 DNA: TGCAGTATGGACAGGGGAACCCGGCAGTTCTTC
CDR3 protein: CSMDRGTRQFF

V gene: TRBV25-1
D gene: TRBD1
J gene: TRBJ1-2
clone size: few
CDR3 DNA: TGTGCCAGCAGTGGCCACTGGGACAGGAGCTTCTATGGCTACACCTTC
CDR3 protein: CASSGHWDRSFYGYTF

V gene: TRBV7-9
D gene: .
J gene: TRBJ2-2
clone size: .
CDR3 DNA: TGTGCCAGCAGCTTAAGGGACAACCGAGGCGGGGAGCTGTTTTTT
CDR3 protein: CASSLRDNRGGELFF

V gene: TRBV10-3
D gene: .
J gene: TRBJ2-4
clone size: once
CDR3 DNA: TGTGCCATCAGTGAGTCTGACACCCCTAAAAACATTCAGTACTTC
CDR3 protein: CAISESDTPKNIQYF

V gene: TRBV6-1
D gene: TRBD1
J gene: TRBJ2-7
clone size: .
CDR3 DNA: TGTGCCAGCAGTCCCCTCGGCAGGGGGCTGGACGAGCAGTACTTC
CDR3 protein: CASSPLGRGLDEQYF

V gene: TRBV9
D gene: TRBD2
J gene: TRBJ2-1
clone size: .
CDR3 DNA: TGTGCCAGCGCTAGCGGGAGCTACAATGAGCAGTTCTTC
CDR3 protein: CASASGSYNEQFF

V gene: TRBV4-2
D gene: .
J gene: TRBJ1-2
clone size: .
CDR3 DNA: TGTGCCAGCAGCCAAGATCGAGGTATGGGCTACACCTTC
CDR3 protein: CASSQDRGMGYTF

V gene: TRBV7-2
D gene: .
J gene: TRBJ2-7
clone size: .
CDR3 DNA: TGTGCCAGCAGCCGCCGGGGCCCGGGGGTGAACGAGCAGTACTTC
CDR3 protein: CASSRRGPGVNEQYF

V gene: TRBV7-3
D gene: .
J gene: TRBJ2-1
clone size: .
CDR3 DNA: TGTGCCAGCAGCCTGTCGGGGATGAATGAGCAGTTCTTC
CDR3 protein: CASSLSGMNEQFF

V gene: TRBV2
D gene: TRBD1
J gene: TRBJ1-5
clone size: .
CDR3 DNA: TGTGCCAGCAGTGAGTTGACAGGGGATCAGCCCCAGCATTTT
CDR3 protein: CASSELTGDQPQHF

V gene: TRBV27
D gene: TRBD1
J gene: TRBJ1-5
clone size: .
CDR3 DNA: TGTGCCAGCAGCCCCGGGACAGGGGAAAAGCCCCAGCATTTT
CDR3 protein: CASSPGTGEKPQHF

V gene: TRBV30
D gene: TRBD2
J gene: TRBJ2-2
clone size: .
CDR3 DNA: TGTGCCTGGGCCGATTGGGTGCGGGAGGATCGAAGCACCGGGGAGCTGTTTTTT
CDR3 protein: CAWADWVREDRSTGELFF

V gene: TRBV13
D gene: .
J gene: TRBJ2-7
clone size: .
CDR3 DNA: TGTGCCAGCAGCCGTTCAACAGGGGGGGCTCGCGAGCAGTACTTC
CDR3 protein: CASSRSTGGAREQYF

V gene: TRBV5-1
D gene: TRBD2
J gene: TRBJ2-1
clone size: .
CDR3 DNA: TGCGCCAGCAGCTACAGGACTAGCGGGTTTGGTTCCTACAATGAGCAGTTCTTC
CDR3 protein: CASSYRTSGFGSYNEQFF

V gene: TRBV29-1
D gene: .
J gene: TRBJ2-1
clone size: .
CDR3 DNA: TGCAGAGACCCCAGGGGACACAGAACAGGCCATGAGCAGTTCTTC
CDR3 protein: CRDPRGHRTGHEQFF

V gene: TRBV7-3
D gene: .
J gene: TRBJ1-2
clone size: .
CDR3 DNA: TGTGCCAGCACCAACCTACCGACAGGTTCCCCGAGGGGCTACACCTTC
CDR3 protein: CASTNLPTGSPRGYTF

V gene: TRBV7-2
D gene: TRBD2
J gene: TRBJ2-1
clone size: .
CDR3 DNA: TGTGCCAGCAGCCGCCTTGGGACTAGCGGGAGAGCGCAGTTCTTC
CDR3 protein: CASSRLGTSGRAQFF

V gene: TRBV27
D gene: .
J gene: TRBJ2-2
clone size: once
CDR3 DNA: TGTGCCAGCAGTTTATTCCAGGGGATTCCCACCGGGGAGCTGTTTTTT
CDR3 protein: CASSLFQGIPTGELFF

V gene: TRBV9
D gene: .
J gene: TRBJ2-5
clone size: .
CDR3 DNA: TGTGCCAGCAGCGACGGGTACCAAGAGACCCAGTACTTC
CDR3 protein: CASSDGYQETQYF

V gene: TRBV30
D gene: .
J gene: TRBJ2-7
clone size: few
CDR3 DNA: TGTGCCTGCACAGGGTACGTCGCTGGTGAGCAGTACTTC
CDR3 protein: CACTGYVAGEQYF

V gene: TRBV5-5
D gene: TRBD1
J gene: TRBJ2-6
clone size: .
CDR3 DNA: TGTGCCAGCAGGCAACCAGGGGGCGCTGGGGCCAACGTCCTGACTTTC
CDR3 protein: CASRQPGGAGANVLTF

V gene: TRBV9
D gene: TRBD2
J gene: TRBJ2-5
clone size: .
CDR3 DNA: TGTGCCAGCAGTGGGGGAATTAGCGGGAGAAGGCGGGAGACCCAGTACTTC
CDR3 protein: CASSGGISGRRRETQYF